This TCR beta chain was captured in a study of blood T cell repertoires in COVID-19. The protocol was immunoSEQ multiplex PCR, while the TCRdb copy is restricted to in-frame clones and leaves out a portion. The repertoire consists of fewer than 300,000 clones, with roughly 90% occurring once and the leading ten covering about 0.74%. Trimming cost V 1 base and J 1 base, with 11 bases left between them. The CDR3 is 16 amino acids. Germline V gene lookup returns CDR1 SNHLY and CDR2 FYNNEI. The V gene is TRBV2, the J gene TRBJ2-1; no firm D call. This receptor was taken from a woman aged 25 to 45 with acute or convalescent COVID-19. The source material was peripheral blood. In nucleotides, the CDR3 is TGTGCCAGCAGTGAAGTTTCCCGGTCTTCCTACAATGAGCAGTTCTTC. Translation: CASSEVSRSSYNEQFF.